This T cell receptor beta chain is from a study of shared clonotypes between healthy human individuals. V gave up 3 bases and J gave up 7 bases, with 15 bases separating them. This CDR3 has 15 amino acids. The V gene's germline CDR1 is KGHSH and CDR2 LQKENI. TCRdb's table, derived via immunoSEQ multiplex PCR, lists solely in-frame clones and lacks some. In the table there are about 2.3 million clones, 80% to 95% of which are singletons. This receptor was identified in a man in his late teens or twenties in good health. Some clones in this sample may be carry-over from other donors' samples. Material for sequencing was naive CD4+ T cells from PBMCs. Subset denoted: CD45RA+ positively selected. The rearrangement links TRBV18 to TRBJ1-4, with a weak D call TRBD1 (6 bases). The CDR3 nucleotides are TGTGCCAGCTCACCCGGACAGCTCCAGTTTGAAAAACTGTTTTTT. Amino acids: CASSPGQLQFEKLFF.